This T cell receptor (beta chain) was recovered during a study of early T cells in non-severe SARS-CoV-2 infection. Study summary: Bulk RNA isolated from unsorted whole blood underwent sequencing; chains were not paired.

Notes on the study in general: Private and CD4 specificities were missed by VDJdb matching, skewed to anti-spike CD8.

Individual cDNA molecules carried attached unique molecular identifiers. TCRdb re-analysed the 5' RACE reads in MiXCR, keeping a single row per CDR3 protein. The data show more than 20,000 distinct CDR3 sequences, with around 4% seen just once and approximately 4.6% held by the top ten. This clonotype was counted at least ten times. What it recognizes is unknown. Sequences were obtained from whole blood. This sequence was found in an adult who was a healthcare worker with PCR-confirmed SARS-CoV-2 infection or an uninfected control (not recorded which).

CDR3 sequence: CASSLAEAGATDTQYF. CDR3 nucleotides: TGTGCCAGCAGCTTGGCCGAAGCGGGAGCCACAGATACGCAGTATTTT. The rearrangement uses TRBV5-4 and TRBJ2-3; 8 bases line up with TRBD2. CDR3 length: 16 residues. V gave up 0 bases and J gave up 2 bases; unmatched junction bases: 5. Germline CDR1 and CDR2: SGHNT and YYREEE (reference sequence).